This is a list of T cell receptor beta chains from one sample in a study of T cells expressing NK-cell markers. TCRdb processed the 5' RACE reads again and assigns one entry to each CDR3 protein, with no DNA. Across about 380,000 distinct CDR3 sequences, the top ten clones capture under 6.5% of the sample. The specimen sequenced was blood T cells: a sorted CD56 or NKG2C T cell subset, CD4+ or CD8+ T cells, or bulk PBMC T cells (not recorded which). These receptors all stem from a man between 18 and 69 years old in good health. The CDR3 runs from the conserved cysteine through the conserved F or W.

TRBV6-2/TRBV6-3	TRBJ2-6	CASNIQGAKSGANVLTF
TRBV6-1	TRBJ1-1	CASSDASGQIVEAFF
TRBV18	TRBJ1-4	CASSQTHRRITVATNEKLFF
TRBV12-3/TRBV12-4	TRBJ2-5	CASSSGEIETQYF
TRBV7-2	TRBJ2-3	CASSPGPSQGTDTQYF
TRBV29-1	TRBJ1-2	CSVEDLAVHGYTF
TRBV7-9	TRBJ2-7	CASSSLGLYEQYF
TRBV29-1	TRBJ1-1	CSVEDGEGAFF
TRBV4-1	TRBJ1-1	CASRYRVMNTEAFF
TRBV20-1	TRBJ1-1	CSARRSGVRGNTEAFF
TRBV5-1	TRBJ2-1	CASSLGRTSGGHNEQFF
TRBV5-1	TRBJ2-5	CASSPTGWETQYF
TRBV12-3/TRBV12-4	TRBJ1-1	CASSLNLGGRLNTEAFF
TRBV5-1	TRBJ2-1	CASSLEAVQEAEQFF
TRBV6-4	TRBJ2-5	CASSDRGLAGLYQETQYF
TRBV6-2/TRBV6-3	TRBJ2-1	CASSPSGKGNEQFF
TRBV7-8	TRBJ2-7	CASTGQLSYEQYF
TRBV20-1	TRBJ2-7	CSARPLTGGIITSYEQYF
TRBV5-1	TRBJ1-4	CASRGRPDEKLFF
TRBV5-1	TRBJ1-4	CASSLAGSTNEKLFF
TRBV5-4	TRBJ2-3	CASSRDSPNTDTQYF
TRBV6-1	TRBJ2-1	CASRATRGAGYNEQFF
TRBV2	TRBJ2-3	CASRSGRQGDTQYF
TRBV6-5	TRBJ1-2	CASSSTGHRDYGYTF
TRBV11-2	TRBJ2-1	CASSPSGTRYNEQFF
TRBV19	TRBJ2-3	CASRDRPVRSTDTQYF
TRBV7-9	TRBJ2-3	CASSLGYGGFTDTQYF
TRBV5-1	TRBJ2-1	CASSPQGQGVGRLVF
TRBV20-1	TRBJ2-5	CSAHEGGVKETQYF
TRBV27	TRBJ2-2	CASSLSSPDRDPGELFF
TRBV6-5	TRBJ2-5	CASSYSSLMGETQYF
TRBV7-8	TRBJ1-2	CASSREGRPVRGYTF
TRBV2	TRBJ2-5	CASRATYGGTQYF
TRBV15	TRBJ2-1	CATRINRGTVQEQFF
TRBV6-2/TRBV6-3	TRBJ2-3	CASSNQGPLITDTQYF
TRBV11-1	TRBJ2-5	CASSPRTGPNHREETQYF
TRBV10-2	TRBJ2-7	CASSDHLGKRLQGNSYEQYF
TRBV27	TRBJ1-1	CASSFRAASTGGEAFF
TRBV7-9	TRBJ2-7	CASSRLRDRVYEQYF
TRBV3-1	TRBJ2-5	CASSHGQGARGTQYF
TRBV29-1	TRBJ1-5	CASSENSNQPQHF
TRBV6-1	TRBJ2-1	CASGQRVDNEQFF
TRBV6-5	TRBJ2-7	CASSYLAGEYYEQYF
TRBV6-5	TRBJ2-7	CASSSPRPNSYEQYF
TRBV12-3/TRBV12-4	TRBJ2-2	CASRKQGLNTGELFF
TRBV11-1	TRBJ1-5	CASSRGGIPGQGRISNQPQHF
TRBV21-1	TRBJ2-4	CASSDRGAKNIQYF
TRBV9	TRBJ2-5	CASSVVEGRAQYF
TRBV11-2	TRBJ2-2	CASRFGPWTGELFF
TRBV5-1	TRBJ2-3	CASSSAEEGTDTQYF
TRBV2	TRBJ2-1	CASNKVAGGTYNEQFF
TRBV5-1	TRBJ2-7	CASSRGFGTGLSEQYF